The 5 T cell receptor beta chains presented below share a single source sample, sequenced in a study of T cell repertoires in cytomegalovirus infection. A single record per CDR3 protein comes from TCRdb applying MiXCR to the reads. Among about 300,000 distinct CDR3 sequences listed, 8% to 10% were seen once. Sequences were obtained from PBMCs. These receptor sequences come from a human donor in good health (CMV status not recorded). Some clones in this sample may be carry-over from other donors' samples.

This clonotype was seen repeatedly, ten times or more. The chain employs TRBV7-2 and TRBJ2-3; 9 bases agree with TRBD1. The CDR3 totals 15 residues. Germline V gene sequence: CDR1 SGHTA, CDR2 FQGNSA. Trimming cost V 5 bases and J 3 bases; bases outside gene matches: 6. The CDR3 sequence: CASSTRQGGTDTQYF. CDR3 nucleotide sequence: TGTGCCAGCAGCACCCGACAGGGGGGGACAGATACGCAGTATTTT.

The table lists this clonotype with many counts. The gene calls are TRBV6-6 and TRBJ1-1; D is perhaps TRBD1 (6 bases). Trimming removed 5 bases from V and 0 bases from J, with 10 bases in between. Germline lookup yields CDR1 MNHNY and CDR2 SVGAGI (reference sequence). CDR3 size: 14 residues. The CDR3 sequence is CASSHGQLNTEAFF. The CDR3 DNA is TGTGCCAGCAGTCACGGACAGCTGAACACTGAAGCTTTCTTT.

This clonotype was seen many times. The chain links TRBV7-2 to TRBJ2-7; no clear D. The CDR3 loop spans 13 amino acids. V lost 5 bases to trimming and J lost 0 bases, with 8 bases between them. Germline CDR1 SGHTA, CDR2 FQGNSA. The CDR3 loop reads CASSLNPSYEQYV. CDR3 nucleotide sequence: TGTGCCAGCAGCCTAAACCCCTCCTACGAGCAGTACGTC.

The genes are TRBV24-1 and TRBJ1-2, with D hard to call. The CDR3 totals 14 residues. In germline, CDR1 is KGHDR, CDR2 SFDVKD. V dropped 3 bases and J dropped 4 bases, with 11 bases sitting between them. CDR3 sequence: CATSDARHLYGYTF. The DNA for the CDR3 is TGTGCCACCAGTGATGCGAGACATCTCTATGGCTACACCTTC.

Ten or more counts support this clonotype. V is TRBV6-6 and J is TRBJ2-1; D gene ambiguous. The CDR3 has 10 amino acids. Per germline, CDR1 MNHNY and CDR2 SVGAGI (reference sequence). V dropped 5 bases and J dropped 10 bases, with 6 bases sitting between them. Written as DNA, the CDR3 is TGTGCCAGCAGTGACTTCGAGCAGTTCTTC. Amino acid sequence: CASSDFEQFF.